This note documents a single T cell receptor (beta chain) sequence. No cognate antigen has been identified for it. Qualities for individual bases were not recorded, and no much larger clone is one base off. The sample originates from a study of T-cell memory formation after mild COVID-19 (dated by TCRdb to 2020 to 2023). For the study in its entirety: Most TCR sequence clusters were specific to one of the two donors. Two young, previously healthy adult volunteers made up the cohort, one male and one female. In a couple of donors, T-cell clones that expanded and contracted after mild COVID-19 were followed by sequencing TCRalpha and TCRbeta repertoires longitudinally.

Deletion took 5 bases off V and 1 base off J, with a span of 15 bases between the germline ends. For CDR1 and CDR2, the germline V gene lists SGHVS and FNYEAQ. The CDR3 goes from the cysteine to the phenylalanine over 15 residues. Of all the DNA, just the CDR3 is kept, 45 bases in frame from base 1. TCRdb names Illumina NovaSeq 6000 as the instrument used. TCRalpha and TCRbeta cDNA libraries were constructed by 5'RACE with constant-segment primers, with sample barcodes and unique molecular identifiers being introduced. RNA was extracted from every sample with Trizol reagent. The libraries were amplified in two PCR steps, and the second step added a second sample barcode and Illumina TruSeq adapters. Sequencing of the libraries was done on an Illumina NovaSeq, producing 2 x 150 bp paired-end reads. Per the original workflow: Demultiplexing of reads and collapsing into UMI-guided consensus sequences were performed with migec v1.2.7. Using mixcr v2.1.11, UMI consensuses were aligned to TRA and TRB V and J templates and then assembled into clonotypes. A clonotype was counted as expanded or contracted only if both edgeR and NoisET called the change significant, with noise models trained on biological replicates. edgeR calls used a false discovery rate-adjusted p below 0.01 and a log2 fold-change threshold of 1. As an exploratory analysis of dynamics, max-normalized trajectories of the 1000 most abundant clonotypes were examined by PCA with hierarchical clustering. Separately sequenced CD4+ and CD8+ repertoires were used to assign a CD4 or CD8 phenotype to each responding clone. TCRdb reran the public reads through fastp at Q25 and MiXCR, keeping productive beta chains. For every CDR3 protein sequence, its rows merge into one entry that carries the most common genes and DNA. The V and J calls reflect TCRdb's pipeline rather than the authors' work. In this sample the table shows some 450,000 distinct CDR3 sequences, roughly 20% of which occur a single time. The ten largest make up 8.4% of the sample.

Points the paper makes about the study in general: Only two mild cases were covered by the study, and larger cohorts that include severe cases with pre-infection samples were considered necessary. The detection of some responding clones in pre-infection memory suggests that pre-existing cross-reactive memory T cells joined the SARS-CoV-2 response. SARS-CoV-2 specificity was not confirmed for the second-wave clones peaking on day 37. Contracting CD4+ clones were found mainly in CM and EM memory subsets, while CD8+ clones were enriched in EMRA. Clones contracting from day 15 to 85 had balanced CD4/CD8 phenotypes, while a second wave expanding from day 15 to 37 was biased towards CD4+.

Ficoll-Paque density gradient centrifugation was used to isolate PBMCs. This TCR derives from an adult woman who had mild COVID-19 (a few samples of this study predate the infection). The sample titles of this study are shuffled in the database, so cell type and time point are left out; the donor was told from shared clones. The chain was built from TRBV7-6 and TRBJ2-7; the D gene cannot be named for sure. Material for sequencing was PBMCs or a T cell subset sorted from them (not recorded which). In nucleotide form, the sequence is TGTGCCAGCAGCCCTAGAGTAGGTTATTCCTACGAGCAGTACTTC. Translated, this is CASSPRVGYSYEQYF.